This T cell receptor (beta chain) was observed in a study of cytomegalovirus exposure and HLA in healthy donors. Whole-study context: There were under 130 million unique TCR beta sequences, drawn from some 180 million T cells, in an earlier analysis. HLA-typed donors contributed some 77 million unique TCRs, which were held in an early data release. Study-wide points: CMV serostatus stood as the only immune exposure information on hand.

In the PCR, 60 Vbeta and 13 Jbeta primers were used. TCRdb keeps only in-frame clones here, not all; method: immunoSEQ multiplex PCR. The sample shows some 110,000 clones, 9% to 10% of them seen only once. The V gene end was trimmed by 3 bases and the J gene end by 4 bases; junction bases not matched to a gene: 3. The CDR3 runs to 14 residues. CDR1 and CDR2 from the germline V gene are LNHDA and SQIVND (reference sequence). As regards this clone: Its antigen is currently unknown.

Though nominally healthy at sampling, donors likely had unrecorded immune exposures. The source of this sequence is a young man in good health and CMV-seronegative. The sequencing sample was made of PBMCs. The V and J genes are TRBV19 and TRBJ1-5, with 7 positions matching TRBD1. The CDR3 sequence: CASSIWDRNQPQHF. The CDR3 DNA reads as TGTGCCAGTAGTATTTGGGACAGAAATCAGCCCCAGCATTTT.